One and the same sample provided the 24 T cell receptor beta chains below, sequenced in a study of cytomegalovirus exposure and HLA in healthy donors. It was with 60 Vbeta and 13 Jbeta primers that the PCR ran. Produced via immunoSEQ multiplex PCR; TCRdb's table is partial and in-frame only. Among 180,000 or so clones, about three quarters were seen once, and the ten largest hold approximately 3.7%. Input material: PBMCs. Receptors originate from a woman aged 55-69 years in good health and CMV-seropositive.

The chain couples TRBV28 to TRBJ2-5; 8 nucleotides line up with TRBD1. With 4 bases clipped from V and 1 base from J, the junction kept 5 bases outside the gene matches. CDR3 size: 15 residues. Germline V lookup: CDR1 MDHEN, CDR2 SYDVKM. CDR3 coding DNA: TGTGCCAGCAGTTCCCCCACAGGGGGCCAAGAGACCCAGTACTTC. Amino acid sequence: CASSSPTGGQETQYF. Drawing the rest from reference TRBV28 and TRBJ2-5, the complete variable domain is DVKVTQSSRYLVKRTGEKVFLECVQDMDHENMFWYRQDPGLGLRLIYFSYDVKMKEKGDIPEGYSVSREKKERFSLILESASTNQTSMYLCASSSPTGGQETQYFGPGTRLLVL.

To note about this clone: The junction departs from germline at one end; a sequencing error may be responsible. This chain connects TRBV6-5 to TRBJ2-4; possibly TRBD1 for D (6 bases). Germline CDR1 reads MNHEY; CDR2 reads SVGAGI. This CDR3 comprises 15 residues. CDR3 in amino acids: CASSLDTGKGNSQYF. CDR3 DNA: TGTGCCAGCAGTCTCGATACAGGGAAGGGAAACAGTCAGTACTTC.

The CDR3 here is CAWSHRLGGSSYNEQFF. Here the CDR3 DNA reads TGTGCCTGGAGTCACAGGCTGGGCGGTAGCTCCTACAATGAGCAGTTCTTC. The gene calls are TRBV30 and TRBJ2-1, with D possibly being TRBD1 (5 bases). Germline CDR1 reads GTSNPN; CDR2 reads SVGIG (reference sequence). The CDR3 contains 17 residues. Trimming cost V 2 bases and J 0 bases, with 17 bases left between them.

In this sample, this clone turned up a few times. This chain joins TRBV5-1 and TRBJ2-5, with D maybe TRBD1 (6 bases). Germline-derived CDR1 and CDR2 are SGHRS and YFSETQ. CDR3 length: 15 residues. Trimming removed 2 bases at V and 5 bases at J, with 16 bases between. CDR3 nucleotides: TGCGCCAGCAGCTTCGCTTCACAGGGCGGGGAGACCCAGTACTTC. It yields the protein CASSFASQGGETQYF.

The V call is TRBV30, the J call TRBJ1-3; D may be TRBD1 (6 bases). V lost 7 bases, J lost 4 bases, and 17 bases lay in between. The CDR3 loop spans 14 amino acids. Germline V gene sequence: CDR1 GTSNPN, CDR2 SVGIG (reference sequence). The CDR3 spells CASQGGVVGNTIYF. The CDR3 DNA sequence: TGTGCCTCCCAAGGGGGAGTGGTCGGAAACACCATATATTTT.

This chain uses TRBV5-5 with TRBJ2-7, with TRBD1 as a possible D gene (6 bases). CDR1 and CDR2 from the germline V gene are SGHKS and YYEKEE (reference sequence). CDR3 length equals 14 residues. V was shortened by 4 bases and J by 4 bases, with 15 bases between the two germline ends. The DNA for the CDR3 is TGTGCCAGCAGCCCAGGACAGCCCGGGTACGAGCAGTACTTC. Its protein product is CASSPGQPGYEQYF.

A few counts support this clone. This chain connects TRBV7-3 to TRBJ2-7, with unresolved D. Germline lookup yields CDR1 SGHTA and CDR2 FQGTGA. Trimming cost V 2 bases and J 1 base, with 12 bases left between them. This CDR3 has 15 amino acids. In DNA form, the CDR3 reads TGTGCCAGCAGCTTAGGGCAGGTTAGGTCCTACGAGCAGTACTTC. Its translation is CASSLGQVRSYEQYF. The complete variable domain, with remaining parts taken from reference TRBV7-3 and TRBJ2-7, reads GAGVSQTPSNKVTEKGKYVELRCDPISGHTALYWYRQSLGQGPEFLIYFQGTGAADDSGLPNDRFFAVRPEGSVSTLKIQRTERGDSAVYLCASSLGQVRSYEQYFGPGTRLTVT.

This clone was recorded once. This sequence joins TRBV6-5 and TRBJ2-7; the match to TRBD1 covers 7 bases. Germline CDR1 and CDR2: MNHEY and SVGAGI. The CDR3 extends over 14 amino acids. V was clipped by 5 bases and J by 9 bases; unmatched bases: 13. The CDR3 DNA sequence: TGTGCCAGCAGTACCTCCGGGACAGCCCCCGGGCAGTACTTC. Protein product: CASSTSGTAPGQYF.

The chain has TRBV10-3 and TRBJ1-5; the match to TRBD1 covers 10 bases. The germline gives CDR1 ENHRY, CDR2 SYGVKD. The CDR3 has 14 amino acids. Trimming at V came to 6 bases and at J to 6 bases, leaving 5 bases not matched to a gene. The CDR3 nucleotides read TGTGCCATCAGCACTGACAGGGGGCTTCAGCCCCAGCATTTT. Encoded protein: CAISTDRGLQPQHF.

V is TRBV28 and J is TRBJ2-1; TRBD2 might be the D (5 bases). CDR1 and CDR2 (germline): MDHEN, SYDVKM. V lost 2 bases and J 3 bases, leaving 8 bases between the germline ends. This CDR3 comprises 14 residues. The CDR3 is CASSLGGGYNEQFF. The CDR3 nucleotides read TGTGCCAGCAGTTTAGGAGGAGGCTACAATGAGCAGTTCTTC.

The CDR3 sequence is CASSPGQADQPQHF. CDR3 DNA sequence: TGTGCCAGCAGTCCCGGACAGGCAGATCAGCCCCAGCATTTT. The V call is TRBV28, the J call TRBJ1-5; TRBD1 matches 7 bases. Germline V gene lookup returns CDR1 MDHEN and CDR2 SYDVKM. This CDR3 has 14 residues. V trimming: 5 bases; J trimming: 5 bases; junction bases outside the gene matches: 6.

This clone occurred once. V and J are TRBV6-1 and TRBJ2-2; 14 nucleotides match TRBD2. With V trimmed by 3 bases and J by 1 base, 4 bases remained unmatched. The CDR3 has 18 residues. Germline lookup yields CDR1 MNHNS and CDR2 SASEGT. The CDR3 spells CASSDRTSGRRNTGELFF. The CDR3 DNA reads TGTGCCAGCAGTGACCGGACTAGCGGGAGGAGGAACACCGGGGAGCTGTTTTTT.

The chain recombines TRBV9 with TRBJ2-1, with 7 bases aligning to TRBD2. V shed 0 bases and J 6 bases; nucleotides not matched to a gene: 6. Germline V lookup: CDR1 SGDLS, CDR2 YYNGEE. The CDR3 consists of 15 residues. CDR3 amino acids: CASSVDVAGANEQFF. The DNA for the CDR3 is TGTGCCAGCAGCGTAGATGTGGCGGGAGCCAATGAGCAGTTCTTC.

V is TRBV9 and J is TRBJ2-6; TRBD2 is a possible D gene (5 bases). The CDR3 spans 15 residues. CDR1 is SGDLS and CDR2 is YYNGEE in the germline V gene. V gave up 2 bases and J gave up 4 bases, with 10 bases separating them. CDR3 in amino acids: CASSVRVSGANVLTF. CDR3 DNA: TGTGCCAGCAGCGTGAGGGTGTCGGGGGCCAACGTCCTGACTTTC.

The V and J genes are TRBV7-8 and TRBJ2-5; TRBD1 agrees at 10 bases. The CDR3 spans 15 residues. The J segment lost 1 base and the V segment lost 1 base, leaving 0 bases of the junction unmatched. Germline assignment: CDR1 SGHVS and CDR2 FQNEAQ. Here the CDR3 DNA reads TGTGCCAGCAGCTTAGGGACAGGGGGCCAAGAGACCCAGTACTTC. Amino acids: CASSLGTGGQETQYF.

This rearrangement joins TRBV7-3 to TRBJ1-2; weak D call: TRBD1 (5 bases). The germline CDR1 and CDR2 sequences are SGHTA and FQGTGA. The CDR3 contains 13 residues. Trimming removed 5 bases from V and 3 bases from J, with 10 bases in between. CDR3 protein: CASSQDSYYGYTF. Written as DNA, the CDR3 is TGTGCCAGCAGCCAAGACAGCTACTATGGCTACACCTTC.

The V gene is TRBV6-5, the J gene TRBJ2-7, with D maybe TRBD1 (5 bases). The CDR3 is 15 amino acids. Germline CDR1 and CDR2: MNHEY and SVGAGI. V gave up 2 bases and J gave up 2 bases, with 13 bases separating them. The CDR3: CASSYDPQGTYEQYF. The CDR3 nucleotides are TGTGCCAGCAGTTACGATCCCCAGGGAACCTACGAGCAGTACTTC.

This chain joins TRBV11-2 and TRBJ2-7; D is possibly TRBD2 (6 bases). CDR3 size: 15 residues. V was pared by 0 bases and J by 5 bases, with 14 bases between. Germline V CDR1 and CDR2: SGHAT, FQNNGV. For the CDR3, the DNA is TGTGCCAGCAGCTTAGACCGATGGGGGGACGACGAGCAGTACTTC. Translated, it gives CASSLDRWGDDEQYF.

This clone was seen just once. In DNA form, the CDR3 reads TGTGCCAGTGCTGAGAGCTCTGGAAACACCATATATTTT. This codes for CASAESSGNTIYF. This chain connects TRBV19 to TRBJ1-3; the D is unclear. V was trimmed by 8 bases and J by 0 bases, leaving 8 bases between them. The CDR3 extends over 13 amino acids. From germline, CDR1 is LNHDA and CDR2 SQIVND (reference sequence).

The CDR3 DNA follows: TGCGCCAGCAGCCCACCGGGGGCTAACTATGGCTACACCTTC. This gives the protein CASSPPGANYGYTF. The rearrangement uses TRBV5-1 and TRBJ1-2, with D maybe TRBD1 (5 bases). The CDR3 spans 14 residues. The V end lost 4 bases, the J end lost 0 bases, and 10 bases lay between the germline ends. Germline V gene data show CDR1 as SGHRS and CDR2 as YFSETQ.

This sequence joins TRBV7-2 and TRBJ2-2, with TRBD2 matching 7 bases. The CDR3 length is 14 residues. Unmatched junction bases numbered 11, after V lost 11 bases and J lost 5 bases. Germline CDR1 SGHTA, CDR2 FQGNSA. The chain's CDR3 is CASGMREGTGELFF. CDR3 bases: TGTGCCTCCGGAATGAGGGAGGGGACCGGGGAGCTGTTTTTT.

The chain joins TRBV27 to TRBJ2-6, with TRBD1 matching 10 bases. This CDR3 region has 19 residues. The ends lost 5 bases at V and 0 bases at J; junction bases unmatched: 10. CDR1 is MNHEY, CDR2 SMNVEV, per germline (reference sequence). CDR3 sequence: CASSRIAGQGISGANVLTF. CDR3 sequence (DNA): TGTGCCAGCAGTCGTATAGCGGGACAGGGGATCTCTGGGGCCAACGTCCTGACTTTC.

V usage is TRBV7-3 and J usage is TRBJ2-4; a weak D match, TRBD2 (6 bases). Per germline, CDR1 SGHTA and CDR2 FQGTGA. V lost 3 bases and J lost 0, with 18 bases in between. The CDR3 totals 18 residues. The CDR3 loop is CASSLWASVMLAKNIQYF. The DNA for the CDR3 is TGTGCCAGCAGCTTGTGGGCTAGCGTCATGCTAGCCAAAAACATTCAGTACTTC.

The chain is built from TRBV10-3 and TRBJ2-1; D possibly corresponds to TRBD1 (6 bases). The CDR3 consists of 19 residues. The V end was cut by 0 bases, the J end by 7 bases, with 25 bases between. CDR1 and CDR2 (germline): ENHRY, SYGVKD. The CDR3 is CAISESLSASSPRGNEQFF. CDR3 nucleotides: TGTGCCATCAGTGAGTCGTTGTCGGCTAGCAGTCCTAGGGGGAATGAGCAGTTCTTC.